The 8 T cell receptor beta chains below all came from one sample that was sequenced in a study of T cell responses to AZD1222 COVID-19 vaccine. The data were produced by immunoSEQ multiplex PCR, yet TCRdb's version contains in-frame clones alone and is incomplete. The sample consists of around 150,000 clones, around 94% of them appearing once. This sample comprised peripheral blood, obtained on day 0 of AZD1222 vaccination. These TCRs come from an adult in good health.

This clone was seen a single time. J is TRBJ1-1 and V is TRBV28, with D possibly TRBD1 on 6 matching bases. The CDR3 contains 16 residues. V was trimmed by 5 bases and J by 0 bases, leaving 16 bases between them. CDR1 and CDR2 from the germline V gene are MDHEN and SYDVKM. The CDR3 sequence: CASSIKTGTMNTEAFF. CDR3 sequence (DNA): TGTGCCAGCAGTATAAAGACCGGGACAATGAACACTGAAGCTTTCTTT.

The chain has TRBV7-9 and TRBJ2-5; D not certain. This CDR3 is built from 13 residues. Trimming stripped 3 bases from V and 4 bases from J, with 9 bases between. CDR1 and CDR2 (germline): SEHNR, FQNEAQ (reference sequence). The CDR3 loop reads CASSFILAETQYF. CDR3 DNA sequence: TGTGCCAGCAGCTTCATCTTAGCAGAGACCCAGTACTTC.

V is TRBV11-2 and J is TRBJ2-1; D remains unclear. The CDR3 contains 12 residues. Per germline, CDR1 SGHAT and CDR2 FQNNGV. Trimming cost V 4 bases and J 7 bases, with 8 bases left between them. The CDR3 loop reads CASSSDQNEQFF. CDR3 nucleotides: TGTGCCAGCAGCTCCGATCAAAATGAGCAGTTCTTC.

V gene TRBV6-5 combines with J gene TRBJ1-3; D remains ambiguous. Germline-derived CDR1 and CDR2 are MNHEY and SVGAGI. CDR3 length equals 14 residues. The germline V and J ends were trimmed by 4 bases and 2 bases, with 9 bases remaining between them. The CDR3 coding sequence is TGTGCCAGCAGTTCAATCCTCGCTGGAAACACCATATATTTT. This encodes CASSSILAGNTIYF.

This chain connects TRBV7-9 to TRBJ2-7, with 7 nucleotides matching TRBD2. Germline trimming cut 5 bases from V and 0 bases from J; bases unmatched to any gene: 7. CDR3 length: 15 residues. Germline CDR1 SEHNR, CDR2 FQNEAQ (reference sequence). Here the CDR3 reads CASSGGGRTSYEQYV. CDR3 coding DNA: TGTGCCAGCAGCGGGGGAGGGAGGACCTCCTACGAGCAGTACGTC.

The chain uses TRBV27 and TRBJ1-1; unclear D gene. This CDR3 has 13 residues. Germline loops: CDR1 MNHEY, CDR2 SMNVEV (reference sequence). The V gene lost 0 bases and the J gene lost 4 bases, with 6 bases spanning the gap. The CDR3 region has the DNA TGTGCCAGCAGTTTATCGGGATCCACTGAAGCTTTCTTT. It is translated as CASSLSGSTEAFF.

The V and J genes are TRBV30 and TRBJ2-2, with D perhaps matching TRBD2 (5 bases). V lost 0 bases and J 7 bases, leaving 15 bases between the germline ends. The CDR3 runs to 15 residues. CDR1 is GTSNPN and CDR2 is SVGIG in the germline V gene (reference sequence). CDR3 loop: CAWSVGWGAGGELFF. CDR3 DNA: TGTGCCTGGAGTGTAGGGTGGGGAGCAGGCGGGGAGCTGTTTTTT.

This chain connects TRBV12-3 or TRBV12-4 to TRBJ1-1, with 8 bases that match TRBD1. Trimming took 7 bases from V and 5 from J; bases not matched to a gene: 6. The length of the CDR3 is 13 residues. The chain's CDR3 is CASTRTGRTEAFF. CDR3 bases: TGTGCCAGCACCCGGACAGGGCGAACTGAAGCTTTCTTT.